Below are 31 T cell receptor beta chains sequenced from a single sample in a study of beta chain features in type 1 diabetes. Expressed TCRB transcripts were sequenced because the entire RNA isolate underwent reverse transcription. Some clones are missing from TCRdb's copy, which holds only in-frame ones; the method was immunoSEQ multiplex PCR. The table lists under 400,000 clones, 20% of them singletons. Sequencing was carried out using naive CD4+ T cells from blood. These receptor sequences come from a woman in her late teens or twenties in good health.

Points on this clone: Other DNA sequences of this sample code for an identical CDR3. The CDR3 sequence is CASSLVGAGQPQHF. CDR3 DNA: TGTGCCAGCAGCTTAGTGGGGGCCGGGCAGCCCCAGCATTTT. The chain uses TRBV7-2 and TRBJ1-5, with D perhaps matching TRBD1 (6 bases). The germline CDR1 and CDR2 sequences are SGHTA and FQGNSA. The CDR3 has 14 amino acids. The germline V and J ends were trimmed by 1 base and 7 bases, with 11 bases remaining between them.

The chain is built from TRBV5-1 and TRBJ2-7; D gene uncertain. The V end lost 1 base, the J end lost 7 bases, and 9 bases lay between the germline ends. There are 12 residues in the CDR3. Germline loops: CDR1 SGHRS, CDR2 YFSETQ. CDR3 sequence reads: CASSLPPGEQYF. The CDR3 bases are TGCGCCAGCAGCTTGCCCCCCGGGGAGCAGTACTTC.

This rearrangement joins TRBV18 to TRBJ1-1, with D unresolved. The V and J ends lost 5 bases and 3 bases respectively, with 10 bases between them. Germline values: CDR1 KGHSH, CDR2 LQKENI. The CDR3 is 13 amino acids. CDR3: CASSAFRDTEAFF. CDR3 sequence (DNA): TGTGCCAGCTCAGCATTTCGCGACACTGAAGCTTTCTTT.

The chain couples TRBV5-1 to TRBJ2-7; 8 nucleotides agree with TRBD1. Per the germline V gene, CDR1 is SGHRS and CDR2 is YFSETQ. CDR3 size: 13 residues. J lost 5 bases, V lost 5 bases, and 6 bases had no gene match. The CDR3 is CASRNTGGHEQYF. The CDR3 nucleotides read TGCGCCAGCAGGAATACAGGGGGGCACGAGCAGTACTTC.

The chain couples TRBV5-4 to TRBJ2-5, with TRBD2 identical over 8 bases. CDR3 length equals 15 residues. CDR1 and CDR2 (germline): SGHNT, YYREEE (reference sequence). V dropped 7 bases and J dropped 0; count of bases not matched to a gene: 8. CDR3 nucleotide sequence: TGTGCCAGCGCAACGAATAGCGGGAACCAAGAGACCCAGTACTTC. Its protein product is CASATNSGNQETQYF.

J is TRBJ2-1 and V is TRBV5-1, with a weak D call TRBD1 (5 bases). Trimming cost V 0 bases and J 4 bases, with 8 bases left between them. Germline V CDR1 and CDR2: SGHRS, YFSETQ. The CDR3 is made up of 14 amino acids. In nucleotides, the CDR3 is TGCGCCAGCAGCTTGGGACAGTTGTACAATGAGCAGTTCTTC. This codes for CASSLGQLYNEQFF.

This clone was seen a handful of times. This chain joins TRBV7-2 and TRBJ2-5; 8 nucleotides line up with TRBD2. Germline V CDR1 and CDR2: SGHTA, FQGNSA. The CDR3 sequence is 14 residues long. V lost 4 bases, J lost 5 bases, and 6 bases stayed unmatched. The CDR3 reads CASSSGRGVETQYF. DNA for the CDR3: TGTGCCAGCAGCTCTGGGCGGGGGGTGGAGACCCAGTACTTC.

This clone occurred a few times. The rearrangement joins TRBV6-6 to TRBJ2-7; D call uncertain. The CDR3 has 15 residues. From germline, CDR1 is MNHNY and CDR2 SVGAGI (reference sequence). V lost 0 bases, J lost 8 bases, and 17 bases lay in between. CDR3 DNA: TGTGCCAGCAGTTACTCTCTGATGAACTCCCCCCAGCAGTACTTC. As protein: CASSYSLMNSPQQYF.

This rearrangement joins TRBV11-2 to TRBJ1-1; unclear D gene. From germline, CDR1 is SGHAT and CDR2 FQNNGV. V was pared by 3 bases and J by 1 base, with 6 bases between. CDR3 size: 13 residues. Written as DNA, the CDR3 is TGTGCCAGCAGCTTCATCGGGAACACTGAAGCTTTCTTT. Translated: CASSFIGNTEAFF.

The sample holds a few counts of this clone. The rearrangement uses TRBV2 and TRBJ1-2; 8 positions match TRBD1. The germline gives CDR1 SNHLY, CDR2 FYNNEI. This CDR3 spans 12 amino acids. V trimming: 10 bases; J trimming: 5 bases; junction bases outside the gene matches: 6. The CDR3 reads CAIGTGGYGYTF. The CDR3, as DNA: TGTGCCATCGGGACAGGCGGTTATGGCTACACCTTC.

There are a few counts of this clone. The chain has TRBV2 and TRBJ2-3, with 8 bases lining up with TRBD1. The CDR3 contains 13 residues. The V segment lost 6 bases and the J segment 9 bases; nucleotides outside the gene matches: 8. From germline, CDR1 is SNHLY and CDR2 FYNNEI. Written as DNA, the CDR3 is TGTGCCAGCAGGATCTTCGGACAGGGAACGCAGTATTTT. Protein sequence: CASRIFGQGTQYF. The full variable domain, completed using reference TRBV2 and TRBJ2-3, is EPEVTQTPSHQVTQMGQEVILRCVPISNHLYFYWYRQILGQKVEFLVSFYNNEISEKSEIFDDQFSVERPDGSNFTLKIRSTKLEDSAMYFCASRIFGQGTQYFGPGTRLTVL.

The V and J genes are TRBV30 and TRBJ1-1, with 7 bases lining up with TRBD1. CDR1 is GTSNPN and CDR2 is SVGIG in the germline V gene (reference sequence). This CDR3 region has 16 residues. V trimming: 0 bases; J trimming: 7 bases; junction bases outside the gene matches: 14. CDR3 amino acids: CAWSVLTARQGSEAFF. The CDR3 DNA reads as TGTGCCTGGAGTGTACTCACGGCCAGACAGGGAAGTGAAGCTTTCTTT.

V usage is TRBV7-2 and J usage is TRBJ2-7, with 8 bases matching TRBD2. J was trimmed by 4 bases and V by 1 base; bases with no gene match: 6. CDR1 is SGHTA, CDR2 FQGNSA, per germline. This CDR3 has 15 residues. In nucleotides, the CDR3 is TGTGCCAGCAGCTTAGAGCGAACTAGCGGTTACGAGCAGTACTTC. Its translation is CASSLERTSGYEQYF.

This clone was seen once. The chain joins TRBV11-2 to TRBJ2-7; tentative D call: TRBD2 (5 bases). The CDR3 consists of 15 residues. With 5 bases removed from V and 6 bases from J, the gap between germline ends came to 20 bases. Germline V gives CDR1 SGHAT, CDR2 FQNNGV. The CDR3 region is CASSTLPPGRSEQYF. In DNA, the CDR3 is TGTGCCAGCAGCACCCTTCCCCCGGGAAGGAGCGAGCAGTACTTC.

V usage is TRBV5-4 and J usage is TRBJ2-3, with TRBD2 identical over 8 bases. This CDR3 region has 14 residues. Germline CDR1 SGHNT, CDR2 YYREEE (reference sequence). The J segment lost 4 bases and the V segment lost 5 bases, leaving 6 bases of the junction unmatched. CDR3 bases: TGTGCCAGCAGTGAGACTAGCGTTGCAGATACGCAGTATTTT. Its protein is CASSETSVADTQYF.

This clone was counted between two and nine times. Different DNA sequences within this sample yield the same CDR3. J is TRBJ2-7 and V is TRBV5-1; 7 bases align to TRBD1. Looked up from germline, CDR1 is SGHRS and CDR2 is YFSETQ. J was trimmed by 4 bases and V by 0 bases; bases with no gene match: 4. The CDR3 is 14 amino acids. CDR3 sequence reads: CASSLVGQTYEQYF. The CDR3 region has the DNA TGCGCCAGCAGCTTGGTGGGACAGACATACGAGCAGTACTTC.

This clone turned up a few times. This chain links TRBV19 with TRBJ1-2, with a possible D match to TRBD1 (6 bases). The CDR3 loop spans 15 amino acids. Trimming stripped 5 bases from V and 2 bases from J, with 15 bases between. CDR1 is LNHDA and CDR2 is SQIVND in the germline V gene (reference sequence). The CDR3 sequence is CASSDPRGGNYGYTF. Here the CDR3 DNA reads TGTGCCAGTAGTGACCCTCGAGGGGGAAACTATGGCTACACCTTC.

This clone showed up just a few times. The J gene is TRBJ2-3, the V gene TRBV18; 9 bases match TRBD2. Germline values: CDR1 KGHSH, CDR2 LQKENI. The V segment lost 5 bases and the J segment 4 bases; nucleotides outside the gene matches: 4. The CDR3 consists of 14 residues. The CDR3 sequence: CASSFGTSSDTQYF. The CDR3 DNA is TGTGCCAGCTCATTTGGGACTAGCTCAGATACGCAGTATTTT.

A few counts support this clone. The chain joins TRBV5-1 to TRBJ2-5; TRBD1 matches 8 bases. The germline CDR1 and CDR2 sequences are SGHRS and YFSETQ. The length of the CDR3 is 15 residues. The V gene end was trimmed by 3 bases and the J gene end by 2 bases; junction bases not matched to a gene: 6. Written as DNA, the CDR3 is TGCGCCAGCAGCTGGGGCAGGGGGCAGCAAGAGACCCAGTACTTC. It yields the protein CASSWGRGQQETQYF.

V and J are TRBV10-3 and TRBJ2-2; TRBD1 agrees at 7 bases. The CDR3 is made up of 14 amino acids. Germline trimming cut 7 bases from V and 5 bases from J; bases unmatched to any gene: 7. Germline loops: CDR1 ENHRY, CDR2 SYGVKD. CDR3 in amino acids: CAINGQDRTGELFF. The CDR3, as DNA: TGTGCCATCAACGGACAGGATAGGACCGGGGAGCTGTTTTTT.

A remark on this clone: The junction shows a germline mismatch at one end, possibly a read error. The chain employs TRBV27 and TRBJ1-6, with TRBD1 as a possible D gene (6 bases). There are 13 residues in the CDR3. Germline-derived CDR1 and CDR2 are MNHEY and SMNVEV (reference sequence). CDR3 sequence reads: CASSLQGSSPPHF. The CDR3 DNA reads TGTGCCAGCAGTTTACAGGGGAGTTCACCCCCCCACTTT.

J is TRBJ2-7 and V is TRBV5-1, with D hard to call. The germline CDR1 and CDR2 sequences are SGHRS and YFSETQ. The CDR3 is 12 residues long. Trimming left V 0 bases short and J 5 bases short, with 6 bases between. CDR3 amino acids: CASSLAVDEQYF. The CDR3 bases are TGCGCCAGCAGCTTGGCCGTCGACGAGCAGTACTTC.

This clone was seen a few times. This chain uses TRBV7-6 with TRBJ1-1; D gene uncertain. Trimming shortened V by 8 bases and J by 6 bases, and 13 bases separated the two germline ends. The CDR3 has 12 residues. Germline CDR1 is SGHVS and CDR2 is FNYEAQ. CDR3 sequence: CASGNNMAEAFF. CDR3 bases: TGTGCCAGCGGCAACAATATGGCTGAAGCTTTCTTT.

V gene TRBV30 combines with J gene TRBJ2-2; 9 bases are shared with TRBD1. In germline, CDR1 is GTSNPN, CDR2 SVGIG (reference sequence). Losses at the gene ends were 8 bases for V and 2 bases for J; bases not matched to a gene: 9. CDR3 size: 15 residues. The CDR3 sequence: CAHPGQGPNTGELFF. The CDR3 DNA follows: TGTGCCCACCCGGGACAGGGACCCAACACCGGGGAGCTGTTTTTT.

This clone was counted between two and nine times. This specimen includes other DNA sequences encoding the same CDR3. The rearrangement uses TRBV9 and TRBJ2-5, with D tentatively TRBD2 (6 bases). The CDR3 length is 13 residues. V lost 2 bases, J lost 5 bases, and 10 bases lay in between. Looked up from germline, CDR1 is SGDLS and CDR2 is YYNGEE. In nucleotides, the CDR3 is TGTGCCAGCAGCGTGGAGGGCCGCGAGACCCAGTACTTC. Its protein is CASSVEGRETQYF.

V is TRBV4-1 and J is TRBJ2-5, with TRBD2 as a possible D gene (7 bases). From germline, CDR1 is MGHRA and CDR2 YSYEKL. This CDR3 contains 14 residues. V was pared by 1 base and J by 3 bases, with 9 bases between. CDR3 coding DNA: TGCGCCAGCAGCCAAGTAGGGGGGGAAGAGACCCAGTACTTC. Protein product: CASSQVGGEETQYF.

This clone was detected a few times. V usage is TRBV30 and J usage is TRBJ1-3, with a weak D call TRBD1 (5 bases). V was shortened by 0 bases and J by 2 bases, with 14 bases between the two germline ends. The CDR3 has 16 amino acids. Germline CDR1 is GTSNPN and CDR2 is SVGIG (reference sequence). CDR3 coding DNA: TGTGCCTGGAGTGTAGGGCTTGCGGGGGCTGGAAACACCATATATTTT. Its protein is CAWSVGLAGAGNTIYF.

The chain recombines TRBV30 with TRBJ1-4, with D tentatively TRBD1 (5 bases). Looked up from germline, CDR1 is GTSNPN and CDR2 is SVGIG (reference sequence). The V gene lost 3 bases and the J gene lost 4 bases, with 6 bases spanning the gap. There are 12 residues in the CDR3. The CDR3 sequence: CAWSDSNEKLFF. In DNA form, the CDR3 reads TGTGCCTGGAGCGACAGTAATGAAAAACTGTTTTTT.

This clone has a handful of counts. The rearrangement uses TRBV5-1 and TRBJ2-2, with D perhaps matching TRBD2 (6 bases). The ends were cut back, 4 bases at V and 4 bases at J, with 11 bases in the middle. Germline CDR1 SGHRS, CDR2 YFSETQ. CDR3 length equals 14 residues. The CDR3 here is CASSGLRGTGELFF. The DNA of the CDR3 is TGCGCCAGCAGCGGACTAAGAGGCACCGGGGAGCTGTTTTTT.

CDR3 sequence (DNA): TGTGCCAGCAGTTCTCAGTCAGGGGGCAGGGGAAACACCATATATTTT. This gives the protein CASSSQSGGRGNTIYF. This chain uses TRBV28 with TRBJ1-3, with 8 bases fitting TRBD1. V gave up 4 bases and J gave up 4 bases; unmatched junction bases: 9. The CDR3 has 16 residues. Germline V gene data show CDR1 as MDHEN and CDR2 as SYDVKM.

CDR3 region: CSDLNYGYTF. The CDR3 coding sequence is TGCAGCGATCTAAACTATGGCTACACCTTC. V is TRBV29-1 and J is TRBJ1-2, with no clear D. V was clipped by 7 bases and J by 2 bases, with 5 bases between them. CDR1 and CDR2 from the germline V gene are SQVTM and ANQGSEA. The CDR3 is 10 amino acids.